The text below deals with one T cell receptor (beta chain). Its antigen is still unknown. Profiling relied on immunoSEQ multiplex PCR, and the TCRdb table lists in-frame clones only, not all of them. Of fewer than 50,000 clones listed, 80% are singletons. This record belongs to a study of T cell responses to AZD1222 COVID-19 vaccine. Whole-study results and caveats: At baseline, seropositivity was found in only a handful of AZD1222 recipients. With dominance at 160-218 and 743-854, vaccine-associated CD4 TCRs spanned spike. After the peak T cell response, and only then, were repertoires sampled.

The source of this sequence is an adult who received the MenACWY meningococcal vaccine as a control. The source material was peripheral blood, sampled 28 days after the second dose of the MenACWY control vaccine.

The CDR3 region has the DNA TGTGCCAGCAGCTCGGGACAGAAGGTTTCCCAGCCCCAGCATTTT. It yields the protein CASSSGQKVSQPQHF. This chain connects TRBV5-8 to TRBJ1-5, with 7 bases fitting TRBD1. J was trimmed by 7 bases and V by 3 bases; bases with no gene match: 10. Germline loops: CDR1 SGHTS, CDR2 YDEGEE. CDR3 size: 15 residues.